The source of this TCR beta chain is a study of shared clonotypes between healthy human individuals (dated by TCRdb to the early 2020s). Regarding the research as a whole: The cohort included three men and a couple of women between 18 and 49 years of age. For each donor, three plates each were used for CD4 naive and CD4 memory, two plates were used for CD8 naive, and one plate was used for CD8 memory. To estimate repertoire size and how much clonotypes are shared between individuals, the study performed deep sequencing of blood TCR repertoires from about five healthy adults. To increase sequencing depth and limit assay-specific biases, different laboratories used diverse techniques to prepare libraries and sequence TCR repertoires. Leukapheresis yielded between about 0.85 and 9 billion PBMCs per donor.

Using the deep immunoSEQ assay, TCR CDR3 regions were amplified from genomic DNA by multiplex PCR. For each cell subset, the extracted genomic DNA was distributed evenly across all wells of several immunoSEQ 96-well plates, and each plate served as one replicate. Each replicate PCR for sorted subsets received around 200 ng genomic DNA, equal to about 30,000 T cell genomes. The purified libraries were quantified using a Qubit 3.0 fluorometer, sized with a Bioanalyzer 2100, and then quantified again using the KAPA Library Quantification kit. A separate single-read 150-cycle Illumina NextSeq 550 flow cell was used to sequence each immunoSEQ 96-well plate. Turning to the authors' computational methods: The immunoSEQ output contained only junctional sequences without quality scores, so filtering could not match that applied to full-length reads. To assign V/J genes and CDR3, sequences were annotated using PyIR, a Python wrapper for IgBLAST v1.9, with IMGT germline references. Reads with weak V/J assignments (E-value above 1e-6), missing CDR3, stop codons, out-of-frame junctions, or ambiguous translated residues were removed. V3J clonotypes were defined as sequences sharing an identical inferred V gene, J gene, and CDR3 amino acid sequence. Percentage overlap between repertoires was calculated by dividing the number of shared unique clonotypes by the size of the smaller repertoire. RTK rarefaction, the Chao1 estimator, and Recon v2.1 estimates of unobserved clonotypes were used to assess repertoire richness. OLGA was used to compute generation probabilities for all TCRbeta clonotypes that the gDNA method yielded from a handful of donors. Imported from immuneACCESS, the table was reduced by TCRdb to in-frame sequences with V and J called. These copies leave out some clones; in studies compared against another copy, an unresolved V gene accounts for under half, and the cause of the remainder is not known. D and trimming were read from the DNA, whereas the V and J calls and clone size are those reported in that table. Across this sample there are roughly 2.5 million clones, with more than 90% seen only once. The top ten clones comprise under 0.15% of the sample.

What the authors observed across the whole study: Because the study included only a small number of donors, the genetic and exposure-history diversity represented was limited. Pairwise subsampling indicated that sequencing depth was expected to affect the degree of clonotype sharing among donors. Rarefaction of sorted-subset datasets indicated incomplete sequencing despite the large sequencing depth. Larger estimated clonotype richness was generally found for naive subsets than for memory subsets. Compared with non-shared clonotypes, the clonotypes found in all four sorted-subset donors had higher generation probabilities. Sharing across a few donors was observed for approximately 5% of naive CD4, over 3% of naive CD8, 2.3% of memory CD4, and around 0.42% of memory CD8 clonotypes. Sampling was restricted to blood, and TCR repertoires in tissue are likely to differ from TCR repertoires in blood.

CDR1 and CDR2 were assigned from the germline V gene as WSHSY and SAAADI. A distance of 13 bases separates the germline ends of V and J, which lose 6 bases and 4 bases respectively. The CDR3 goes from the cysteine to the phenylalanine over 14 residues. CDR3 DNA only is kept here, 42 bases in frame from base 1. In the case of this clone: No antigen is known for it. Base quality data are lacking; no much larger clone is found one base away.

Donors were healthy HIV-negative adults with no recently reported acute infections or vaccinations. Every donor was a Caucasian adult residing in Nashville, Tennessee, USA. CD4+ T cells were enriched through magnetic negative selection, after which naive cells were positively selected on CD45RA and the remaining negative fraction served as the memory subset. Blood was collected by leukapheresis, and PBMCs were isolated by Ficoll-Histopaque density gradient centrifugation and then cryopreserved in liquid nitrogen vapor phase. Analytical flow cytometry was used to check the purity and quantity of every magnetically sorted T cell population. Genomic DNA was isolated from every sorted fraction and measured by UV absorbance on a Nanodrop 2000c.

The specimen was naive CD4+ T cells sorted from blood. What this sample's cell subset or site label stands for: CD45RA+ positively selected. The chain couples TRBV10-2 to TRBJ1-3, with a weak D call of TRBD1 (5 bases match). The TCR comes from a man aged 18 to 29 in good health. This receptor has the CDR3 CASSLAEGGNTIYF. The bases read TGCGCCAGCAGCCTCGCCGAGGGGGGAAACACCATATATTTT.